Below are 5 T cell receptor beta chains sequenced from a single sample in a study of early T cells in non-severe SARS-CoV-2 infection (dated by TCRdb to the early 2020s). The library was made by 5' RACE. TCRdb lists the instrument as NextSeq 500. TCRdb handled the public reads itself, with Q25 trimming in fastp and clone calling in MiXCR, and kept productive beta chains. A single entry per CDR3 protein holds the most common genes and DNA from its merged rows. Within this sample are approximately 52,000 distinct CDR3 sequences, with 8% to 9% of them counted one time only. Of the sample, 4% to 5.5% is held by the ten largest clones. Sequencing used whole blood. These receptors came from an adult who was a healthcare worker with PCR-confirmed SARS-CoV-2 infection or an uninfected control (not recorded which).

The chain uses TRBV6-5 and TRBJ1-4; D is unresolved. The CDR3 is 13 residues long. Trimming took off 4 bases at V and 9 bases at J, with 12 bases between the two ends. Looked up from germline, CDR1 is MNHEY and CDR2 is SVGAGI. CDR3 residues: CASSFGQTQKLFF. The CDR3 nucleotides read TGTGCCAGCAGTTTCGGCCAAACCCAAAAACTGTTTTTT.

The rearrangement uses TRBV6-1 and TRBJ2-1; 7 bases are a match to TRBD2. Germline CDR1 MNHNS, CDR2 SASEGT. V shed 4 bases, J shed 7 bases, and the junction held 10 bases outside the gene matches. The CDR3 consists of 15 residues. The CDR3 bases are TGTGCCAGCAGTGCTTCTAGCGGTTCCTGGAATGAGCAGTTCTTC. Translated: CASSASSGSWNEQFF.

This chain connects TRBV7-8 to TRBJ2-2; TRBD2 agrees at 8 bases. After removal of 5 bases from V and 0 bases from J, the junction contained 5 bases not matched to a gene. Germline CDR1 is SGHVS and CDR2 is FQNEAQ. This CDR3 is 16 amino acids long. CDR3 sequence: CASSPLADANTGELFF. CDR3 nucleotides: TGTGCCAGCAGCCCACTAGCGGACGCGAACACCGGGGAGCTGTTTTTT.

This clonotype was seen at least ten times. The chain couples TRBV5-5 to TRBJ1-6, with D hard to call. V was shortened by 0 bases and J by 5 bases, with 6 bases between the two germline ends. Germline CDR1 SGHKS, CDR2 YYEKEE (reference sequence). The CDR3 extends over 14 amino acids. This chain's CDR3 is CASSLVGDNSPLHF. The CDR3 DNA reads as TGTGCCAGCAGCTTGGTTGGCGATAATTCACCCCTCCACTTT.

The table lists this clonotype with a few counts. The rearrangement uses TRBV30 and TRBJ2-2, with D perhaps matching TRBD1 (5 bases). The CDR3 runs to 14 residues. Per the germline V gene, CDR1 is GTSNPN and CDR2 is SVGIG (reference sequence). Trimming took 2 bases from V and 6 from J, leaving 13 bases between them. Here the CDR3 DNA reads TGTGCCTGGAGTCGAAGGGGCAGGTCCGGGGAGCTGTTTTTT. Translating it yields CAWSRRGRSGELFF.